The 3 T cell receptor beta chains reported below all come from one sample, sequenced in a study of blood T cell repertoires in COVID-19. TCRdb keeps only in-frame clones here, not all; method: immunoSEQ multiplex PCR. The profile shows roughly 300,000 clones, approximately 90% of them singletons. Sequencing used peripheral blood. The source is a woman aged 25 to 45 with COVID-19, enrolled during active disease.

The CDR3 nucleotides are TGTGCCAGCAGTTTAACCCCTACCTACGAGCAGTACTTC. It yields the protein CASSLTPTYEQYF. V gene TRBV27 combines with J gene TRBJ2-7, with D hard to call. The CDR3 totals 13 residues. Germline CDR1 and CDR2: MNHEY and SMNVEV (reference sequence). The V end was cut by 2 bases, the J end by 2 bases, with 7 bases between.

The chain combines TRBV5-1 with TRBJ1-2, with TRBD1 identical over 8 bases. Germline V CDR1 and CDR2: SGHRS, YFSETQ. This CDR3 spans 14 amino acids. The V segment lost 4 bases and the J segment 3 bases; nucleotides outside the gene matches: 5. CDR3 residues: CASSKQGADYGYTF. CDR3 DNA sequence: TGCGCCAGCAGCAAGCAGGGGGCCGACTATGGCTACACCTTC.

The chain employs TRBV7-9 and TRBJ2-6, with TRBD2 identical over 11 bases. Unmatched junction bases numbered 0, after V lost 2 bases and J lost 3 bases. The CDR3 has 16 residues. The germline V gene encodes CDR1 SEHNR and CDR2 FQNEAQ (reference sequence). This CDR3 reads CASSLLAGGGANVLTF. CDR3 nucleotides: TGTGCCAGCAGCTTACTAGCGGGAGGTGGGGCCAACGTCCTGACTTTC.